One sample yielded the 31 T cell receptor beta chains listed below, sequenced in a study of T cell repertoires in cytomegalovirus infection. MiXCR, applied by TCRdb to the reads, yields one record per CDR3 protein. This sample has hundreds of thousands of distinct CDR3 sequences; roughly a third occur once, and the top ten carry 2.5% to 3.5%. The sequencing sample was made of PBMCs. These receptors all stem from a human donor in good health (CMV status not recorded). Some clones in this sample may be carry-over from other donors' samples.

Concerning this clonotype itself: An end of the junction differs from the germline gene, which may be a read error. V and J are TRBV11-2 and TRBJ2-1, with D possibly TRBD1 on 5 matching bases. The V gene's germline CDR1 is SGHAT and CDR2 FQNNGV. The CDR3 totals 16 residues. The CDR3 loop reads CASSLGGAGLYNEKFF. CDR3 nucleotide sequence: TGTGCCAGCAGCTTGGGTGGGGCCGGTCTTTACAATGAGAAGTTCTTC.

This clonotype was seen only once. The genes are TRBV28 and TRBJ2-5; 9 bases agree with TRBD1. In germline, CDR1 is MDHEN, CDR2 SYDVKM. The CDR3 loop spans 15 amino acids. V lost 4 bases, J lost 2 bases, and 5 bases stayed unmatched. CDR3 bases: TGTGCCAGCAGTTGGGGGACAGGGCCTCAAGAGACCCAGTACTTC. This encodes CASSWGTGPQETQYF.

The V and J genes are TRBV4-2 and TRBJ2-3; 8 nucleotides match TRBD2. Germline V gives CDR1 LGHNA, CDR2 YNFKEQ. The length of the CDR3 is 16 residues. With V trimmed by 2 bases and J by 1 base, 5 bases remained unmatched. The CDR3 sequence is CASSQRGAGGTDTQYF. The CDR3 bases are TGTGCCAGCAGCCAACGAGGAGCGGGGGGCACAGATACGCAGTATTTT.

This clonotype was counted a few times. The rearrangement links TRBV27 to TRBJ2-7, with 9 bases matching TRBD1. CDR3 length: 17 amino acids. The V gene's germline CDR1 is MNHEY and CDR2 SMNVEV (reference sequence). With V trimmed by 5 bases and J by 2 bases, 13 bases remained unmatched. CDR3 DNA sequence: TGTGCCAGCAGTATCTCTGGGACAGGGAGTGTGACCTACGAGCAGTACTTC. The encoded protein is CASSISGTGSVTYEQYF.

This chain joins TRBV6-5 and TRBJ1-6, with D unclear. Per the germline V gene, CDR1 is MNHEY and CDR2 is SVGAGI. V dropped 0 bases and J dropped 1 base, with 16 bases sitting between them. The CDR3 length is 19 residues. The CDR3 DNA follows: TGTGCCAGCAGTTACTCAACTAGCCGGGGATCGTCCTATAATTCACCCCTCCACTTT. It encodes CASSYSTSRGSSYNSPLHF.

This chain joins TRBV6-2 or TRBV6-3 and TRBJ1-1; D unresolved. Germline lookup yields CDR1 MNHEY and CDR2 SVGEGT. V lost 2 bases to trimming and J lost 0 bases, with 13 bases between them. The CDR3 spans 16 residues. The CDR3 sequence: CASSYPRPQLNTEAFF. CDR3 coding DNA: TGTGCCAGCAGTTACCCGCGACCCCAGTTGAACACTGAAGCTTTCTTT.

This clonotype has at least ten counts. V is TRBV7-6 and J is TRBJ1-2; the D gene is possibly TRBD1 (5 bases). Germline assignment: CDR1 SGHVS and CDR2 FNYEAQ. The V end lost 4 bases, the J end lost 7 bases, and 13 bases lay between the germline ends. The CDR3 has 13 residues. Here the CDR3 DNA reads TGTGCCAGCAGCTACTCCGGGGCGGGTGGCTACACCTTC. Its translation: CASSYSGAGGYTF.

The chain carries TRBV6-5 and TRBJ1-1; TRBD1 might be the D (5 bases). The CDR3 is made up of 13 amino acids. Germline CDR1 is MNHEY and CDR2 is SVGAGI. V lost 10 bases and J 5 bases, leaving 17 bases between the germline ends. CDR3 region: CATKVSGRTEAFF. The CDR3 DNA reads TGTGCCACCAAGGTATCAGGGAGGACTGAAGCTTTCTTT.

The chain links TRBV3-1 to TRBJ1-1, with D maybe TRBD1 (6 bases). The CDR3 runs to 16 residues. V was trimmed by 4 bases and J by 3 bases, leaving 18 bases between them. Germline V gene data show CDR1 as LGHDT and CDR2 as YNNKEL (reference sequence). CDR3 sequence: CASSRILRDIDTEAFF. CDR3 DNA: TGTGCCAGCAGCCGCATATTGAGGGACATTGACACTGAAGCTTTCTTT.

This clonotype was observed a few times. The rearrangement joins TRBV6-5 to TRBJ1-1, with TRBD1 matching over 10 bases. V shed 5 bases and J 5 bases; nucleotides not matched to a gene: 8. The CDR3 loop spans 15 amino acids. Germline CDR1 reads MNHEY; CDR2 reads SVGAGI. Written as DNA, the CDR3 is TGTGCCAGCAGTCTTTTGCCGGGACAGGGGACTGAAGCTTTCTTT. Its translation: CASSLLPGQGTEAFF.

V usage is TRBV6-6 and J usage is TRBJ2-6; no definite D call. The CDR3 contains 16 residues. The V end was cut by 0 bases, the J end by 0 bases, with 6 bases between. Looked up from germline, CDR1 is MNHNY and CDR2 is SVGAGI (reference sequence). The CDR3 region is CASSYSDLSGANVLTF. The CDR3 DNA reads as TGTGCCAGCAGTTACTCCGACCTCTCTGGGGCCAACGTCCTGACTTTC.

Notes on this clonotype: The junction and the germline gene differ at one end; a read error may be behind it. The rearrangement joins TRBV10-1 to TRBJ2-5; TRBD1 might be the D (5 bases). Germline CDR1 reads WNHNN; CDR2 reads SYGVQD (reference sequence). The CDR3 is 15 amino acids. CDR3 bases: TGCGCCAGCAGCCCCGCAGGGAAGGGGCAAGAGACCCAGTCCTTC. Translation gives CASSPAGKGQETQSF.

Only a few counts were recorded for this clonotype. The gene calls are TRBV29-1 and TRBJ2-7; D not certain. The CDR3 extends over 14 amino acids. Germline assignment: CDR1 SQVTM and CDR2 ANQGSEA. V shed 0 bases and J shed 4 bases, with 13 bases lying between them. The CDR3 reads CSVEDGRKGYEQYF. CDR3 bases: TGCAGCGTTGAAGACGGTAGGAAAGGGTACGAGCAGTACTTC.

This clonotype has a handful of counts. V and J are TRBV6-1 and TRBJ1-1, with D hard to call. The CDR3 loop spans 14 amino acids. Trimming took off 3 bases at V and 3 bases at J, with 11 bases between the two ends. The germline V gene encodes CDR1 MNHNS and CDR2 SASEGT. The CDR3 reads CASSEDPGDTEAFF. CDR3 nucleotide sequence: TGTGCCAGCAGTGAGGACCCCGGGGACACTGAAGCTTTCTTT.

The rearrangement joins TRBV3-1 to TRBJ2-7, with TRBD2 matching 14 bases. Losses at the gene ends were 6 bases for V and 2 bases for J; bases not matched to a gene: 3. CDR1 LGHDT and CDR2 YNNKEL come from the germline V gene (reference sequence). The CDR3 contains 15 residues. The CDR3 loop reads CASSRTSGRPYEQYF. The CDR3 bases are TGTGCCAGCAGTCGGACTAGCGGGAGGCCCTACGAGCAGTACTTC.

The rearrangement links TRBV20-1 to TRBJ1-5; no reliable D call. The CDR3 consists of 15 residues. Germline loops: CDR1 DFQATT, CDR2 SNEGSKA (reference sequence). V was pared by 2 bases and J by 3 bases, with 14 bases between. This chain's CDR3 is CSARRAGKHNQPQHF. CDR3 sequence (DNA): TGCAGTGCTAGAAGGGCGGGGAAACACAATCAGCCCCAGCATTTT.

The chain joins TRBV29-1 to TRBJ1-2; D not certain. Trimming stripped 4 bases from V and 5 bases from J, with 8 bases between. The germline V gene has CDR1 SQVTM and CDR2 ANQGSEA. The CDR3 is made up of 11 amino acids. The chain's CDR3 is CSVVGRYGYTF. In DNA form, the CDR3 reads TGCAGCGTTGTTGGCCGGTATGGCTACACCTTC.

This clonotype has a handful of counts. In DNA form, the CDR3 reads TGTGCCAGCAGCTTACCGTACATCTTGCAAGAGACCCAGTACTTC. It specifies CASSLPYILQETQYF. V gene TRBV7-9 combines with J gene TRBJ2-5; D uncertain. Deletions cut 2 bases from V and 2 bases from J, with 12 bases between. Germline-derived CDR1 and CDR2 are SEHNR and FQNEAQ (reference sequence). The CDR3 totals 15 residues.

This clonotype was found a few times. This chain uses TRBV28 with TRBJ1-5; 7 bases align to TRBD1. The CDR3 is made up of 14 amino acids. Germline V lookup: CDR1 MDHEN, CDR2 SYDVKM. J was trimmed by 6 bases and V by 5 bases; bases with no gene match: 7. CDR3 sequence: CASSLRGLGQPQHF. CDR3 in DNA: TGTGCCAGCAGTCTTAGGGGGCTCGGTCAGCCCCAGCATTTT.

This rearrangement joins TRBV6-5 to TRBJ2-7; 9 bases are shared with TRBD2. Losses at the gene ends were 10 bases for V and 8 bases for J; bases not matched to a gene: 21. This CDR3 region has 16 residues. Germline V CDR1 and CDR2: MNHEY, SVGAGI. This CDR3 is CAITGLAGRGDFQQYF. CDR3 nucleotide sequence: TGTGCCATCACGGGGCTAGCGGGACGGGGTGATTTCCAGCAGTACTTC.

There are a few counts of this clonotype. The chain has TRBV7-9 and TRBJ2-7; D unresolved. CDR1 is SEHNR, CDR2 FQNEAQ, per germline (reference sequence). CDR3 length equals 13 residues. The V end was cut by 1 base, the J end by 3 bases, with 7 bases between. The CDR3 DNA sequence: TGTGCCAGCAGCTTAGGGGTAGACTACGAGCAGTACTTC. The encoded protein is CASSLGVDYEQYF.

This clonotype occurred many times. J is TRBJ2-7 and V is TRBV28; weak D call: TRBD1 (5 bases). The CDR3 runs 17 residues. Trimming removed 4 bases at V and 1 base at J, with 20 bases between. Germline lookup yields CDR1 MDHEN and CDR2 SYDVKM. The CDR3 nucleotides read TGTGCCAGCAGTTATGGGGCATCCCGATCCCATTCCTACGAGCAGTACTTC. It encodes CASSYGASRSHSYEQYF.

V gene TRBV28 combines with J gene TRBJ2-3; D possibly matches TRBD1 or TRBD2 (5 bases each). CDR1 and CDR2 from the germline V gene are MDHEN and SYDVKM. The CDR3 has 15 residues. The germline V and J ends were trimmed by 5 bases and 3 bases, with 15 bases remaining between them. The CDR3 DNA is TGTGCCAGCAGTAAACGGGGACGAGGGACAGATACGCAGTATTTT. Translation gives CASSKRGRGTDTQYF.

This clonotype came up a few times. The V call is TRBV7-8, the J call TRBJ2-7; 9 bases agree with TRBD1. The CDR3 totals 20 residues. Losses at the gene ends were 1 base for V and 4 bases for J; bases not matched to a gene: 20. Germline loops: CDR1 SGHVS, CDR2 FQNEAQ. CDR3 loop: CASSLVWGVRGTGISYEQYF. In nucleotides, the CDR3 is TGTGCCAGCAGCTTAGTTTGGGGTGTTCGCGGGACAGGGATATCATACGAGCAGTACTTC.

The chain has TRBV2 and TRBJ2-7; perhaps TRBD1 as D (6 bases). Trimming pared 5 bases from V and 0 bases from J, leaving 20 bases between. There are 17 residues in the CDR3. Per the germline V gene, CDR1 is SNHLY and CDR2 is FYNNEI. The CDR3 protein is CASSQGLNRVPSYEQYF. The CDR3 DNA is TGTGCCAGCAGTCAAGGGCTTAACAGGGTCCCCTCCTACGAGCAGTACTTC.

The V call is TRBV28, the J call TRBJ1-1, with 8 bases matching TRBD1. J lost 4 bases, V lost 4 bases, and 5 bases had no gene match. CDR3 size: 14 residues. Per the germline V gene, CDR1 is MDHEN and CDR2 is SYDVKM. CDR3 region: CASSWTGKGTEAFF. The CDR3 DNA reads TGTGCCAGCAGTTGGACAGGGAAGGGCACTGAAGCTTTCTTT.

This clonotype came up once. It may be a read error: a sequence one base away is much more abundant. Likely a read error: the CDR3 ends without its conserved phenylalanine or tryptophan. CDR3 bases: TGTGCCAGCAGCTTAGGTGAGGGGACCTACTACGAGCAGTACTTA. Its protein is CASSLGEGTYYEQYL. This chain joins TRBV7-6 and TRBJ2-7; D is tentatively TRBD1 or TRBD2 (5 bases each). Trimming took 1 base from V and 3 from J, leaving 13 bases between them. This CDR3 is built from 15 residues. Germline lookup yields CDR1 SGHVS and CDR2 FNYEAQ.

CDR3 residues: CALSKENTEAFF. Written as DNA, the CDR3 is TGTGCCCTATCGAAGGAGAACACTGAAGCTTTCTTT. This chain links TRBV7-9 with TRBJ1-1; D ambiguous. Germline V gene data show CDR1 as SEHNR and CDR2 as FQNEAQ (reference sequence). The CDR3 is 12 residues long. The V gene lost 11 bases and the J gene lost 1 base, with 11 bases spanning the gap.

This clonotype came up once. The V call is TRBV5-1, the J call TRBJ1-3, with TRBD1 as a possible D gene (6 bases). This CDR3 contains 16 residues. V dropped 1 base and J dropped 0 bases, with 11 bases sitting between them. Germline values: CDR1 SGHRS, CDR2 YFSETQ. The CDR3 coding sequence is TGCGCCAGCAGCTTGACCCGACAGGTCTCTGGAAACACCATATATTTT. Its protein is CASSLTRQVSGNTIYF.

This clonotype was counted at least ten times. The chain employs TRBV7-2 and TRBJ2-1; 12 bases fit TRBD2. Unmatched junction bases numbered 14, after V lost 5 bases and J lost 9 bases. The CDR3 runs 17 residues. Germline CDR1 reads SGHTA; CDR2 reads FQGNSA. The CDR3 protein is CASSTGTSGPRGTEQFF. CDR3 bases: TGTGCCAGCAGCACCGGGACTAGCGGGCCCAGGGGCACTGAGCAGTTCTTC.

Ten or more counts support this clonotype. This chain links TRBV7-2 with TRBJ2-1; perhaps TRBD2 as D (5 bases). The germline gives CDR1 SGHTA, CDR2 FQGNSA. V was pared by 2 bases and J by 0 bases, with 8 bases between. This CDR3 is 15 amino acids long. The CDR3 loop reads CASSLYGSSYNEQFF. DNA for the CDR3: TGTGCCAGCAGCTTATATGGGAGCTCCTACAATGAGCAGTTCTTC.